One and the same sample provided the 8 T cell receptor beta chains below, sequenced in a study of shared clonotypes between healthy human individuals. Assay used: immunoSEQ multiplex PCR; TCRdb lists only in-frame clones, some missing. The data contain some 2 million clones, approximately 94% of them singletons. CD45RO-negative CD8 cells positively selected for CCR7 made up the naive population, which excluded terminally differentiated effector memory CD45RA+ cells. What was sequenced was naive CD8+ T cells sorted from blood. These receptors originate from a man younger than 30 in good health.

This clone was observed a single time. This sequence joins TRBV6-5 and TRBJ1-1, with D perhaps matching TRBD1 (5 bases). The CDR3 extends over 16 amino acids. Per the germline V gene, CDR1 is MNHEY and CDR2 is SVGAGI. V was trimmed by 0 bases and J by 1 base, leaving 12 bases between them. The CDR3 is CASSYSSTRGNTEAFF. For the CDR3, the DNA is TGTGCCAGCAGTTACTCGAGTACTAGGGGGAACACTGAAGCTTTCTTT.

The rearrangement uses TRBV5-8 and TRBJ1-2; D gene uncertain. Trimming pared 5 bases from V and 5 bases from J, leaving 22 bases between. This CDR3 has 16 amino acids. The germline V gene has CDR1 SGHTS and CDR2 YDEGEE. The CDR3 DNA reads as TGTGCCAGCAGTTATTTCAACCAGGCCGTGGGGTATGGCTACACCTTC. Protein sequence: CASSYFNQAVGYGYTF.

Only one count was recorded for this clone. J is TRBJ1-2 and V is TRBV5-6; D unresolved. V lost 4 bases, J lost 2 bases, and 12 bases lay in between. This CDR3 contains 14 residues. Germline-derived CDR1 and CDR2 are SGHDT and YYEEEE. The CDR3 DNA reads TGTGCCAGCAGCATGGCCGGGTCCAACTATGGCTACACCTTC. Amino acids: CASSMAGSNYGYTF. The full variable domain, in which reference TRBV5-6 and TRBJ1-2 provide the parts outside the CDR3, is DAGVTQSPTHLIKTRGQQVTLRCSPKSGHDTVSWYQQALGQGPQFIFQYYEEEERQRGNFPDRFSGHQFPNYSSELNVNALLLGDSALYLCASSMAGSNYGYTFGSGTRLTVV.

CDR3 loop: CASSLEAQGTEAFF. The CDR3 coding sequence is TGCGCCAGCAGCTTGGAGGCCCAAGGGACTGAAGCTTTCTTT. The gene calls are TRBV5-1 and TRBJ1-1; D gene uncertain. CDR3 size: 14 residues. The V and J ends lost 0 bases and 5 bases respectively, with 11 bases between them. The germline V gene has CDR1 SGHRS and CDR2 YFSETQ.

This clone appeared once. The chain employs TRBV5-4 and TRBJ2-1; D is possibly TRBD2 (6 bases). CDR1 is SGHNT and CDR2 is YYREEE in the germline V gene (reference sequence). The CDR3 runs to 13 residues. The V end lost 5 bases, the J end lost 9 bases, and 15 bases lay between the germline ends. As DNA, the CDR3 is TGTGCCAGCAGTGAGGCTAGCGCCGGTGAGCAGTTCTTC. Encoded protein: CASSEASAGEQFF.

This rearrangement joins TRBV7-9 to TRBJ1-6; TRBD1 matches 8 bases. Germline values: CDR1 SEHNR, CDR2 FQNEAQ (reference sequence). The ends lost 5 bases at V and 15 bases at J; junction bases unmatched: 9. The CDR3 covers 13 residues. CDR3 in amino acids: CASSGGQGTLLHF. Here the CDR3 DNA reads TGTGCCAGCAGCGGAGGACAGGGAACGCTCCTCCACTTT.

The V call is TRBV7-3, the J call TRBJ2-1; 10 nucleotides line up with TRBD2. The length of the CDR3 is 16 residues. J was trimmed by 7 bases and V by 5 bases; bases with no gene match: 11. CDR1 is SGHTA, CDR2 FQGTGA, per germline. The CDR3 spells CASSNQLAGTGNEQFF. The CDR3 DNA follows: TGTGCCAGCAGCAACCAACTAGCGGGGACGGGAAATGAGCAGTTCTTC.

The chain joins TRBV5-1 to TRBJ2-7; 12 bases map to TRBD2. From germline, CDR1 is SGHRS and CDR2 YFSETQ. CDR3 length: 16 residues. With V trimmed by 4 bases and J by 2 bases, 7 bases remained unmatched. Here the CDR3 DNA reads TGCGCCAGCAGCACCCCTCCTAGCGGGGGGGCCTACGAGCAGTACTTC. It codes for CASSTPPSGGAYEQYF.